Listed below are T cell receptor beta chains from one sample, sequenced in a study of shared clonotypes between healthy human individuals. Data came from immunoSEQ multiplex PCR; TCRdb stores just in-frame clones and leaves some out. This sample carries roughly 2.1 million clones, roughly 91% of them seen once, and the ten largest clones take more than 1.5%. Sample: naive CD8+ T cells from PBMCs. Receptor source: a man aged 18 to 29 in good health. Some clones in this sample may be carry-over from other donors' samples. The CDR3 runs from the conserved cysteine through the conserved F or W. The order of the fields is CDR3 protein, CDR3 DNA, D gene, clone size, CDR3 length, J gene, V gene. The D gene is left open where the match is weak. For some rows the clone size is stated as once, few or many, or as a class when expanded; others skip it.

cdr3_aa: CASGLVGSGNEQFF; cdr3_nt: TGTGCTAGTGGTTTGGTCGGGTCAGGTAATGAGCAGTTCTTC; d_call: -; clone_size: -; cdr3_length: 14; j_call: TRBJ2-1; v_call: TRBV12-5
cdr3_aa: CASSQRGAGEQYF; cdr3_nt: TGTGCCAGCAGCCAAAGGGGAGCGGGCGAGCAGTACTTC; d_call: -; clone_size: -; cdr3_length: 13; j_call: TRBJ2-7; v_call: TRBV4-2
cdr3_aa: CSASGHNNYGYTF; cdr3_nt: TGCAGCGCTTCGGGACACAATAACTATGGCTACACCTTC; d_call: -; clone_size: -; cdr3_length: 13; j_call: TRBJ1-2; v_call: TRBV29-1
cdr3_aa: CASSYSGGQERDEQYF; cdr3_nt: TGTGCCAGCAGTTACTCGGGGGGACAGGAAAGGGACGAGCAGTACTTC; d_call: TRBD1; clone_size: -; cdr3_length: 16; j_call: TRBJ2-7; v_call: TRBV6-5
cdr3_aa: CATTGETYLSSYEQYF; cdr3_nt: TGTGCCACCACAGGGGAGACGTACCTGAGCTCCTACGAGCAGTACTTC; d_call: TRBD1; clone_size: -; cdr3_length: 16; j_call: TRBJ2-7; v_call: TRBV10-3
cdr3_aa: CASSGGQGILDEQFF; cdr3_nt: TGTGCCAGCAGTGGGGGGCAGGGGATATTGGATGAGCAGTTCTTC; d_call: -; clone_size: -; cdr3_length: 15; j_call: TRBJ2-1; v_call: TRBV7-6
cdr3_aa: CASSLDGPKEGYEKLFF; cdr3_nt: TGTGCCAGCAGTTTAGATGGGCCGAAAGAAGGTTATGAAAAACTGTTTTTT; d_call: -; clone_size: once; cdr3_length: 17; j_call: TRBJ1-4; v_call: TRBV28
cdr3_aa: CASKRAYEQYF; cdr3_nt: TGTGCCAGCAAACGGGCCTACGAGCAGTACTTC; d_call: -; clone_size: -; cdr3_length: 11; j_call: TRBJ2-7; v_call: TRBV2
cdr3_aa: CASSQGLAGAYEQYF; cdr3_nt: TGCGCCAGCAGCCAAGGACTAGCGGGAGCCTACGAGCAGTACTTC; d_call: TRBD2; clone_size: few; cdr3_length: 15; j_call: TRBJ2-7; v_call: TRBV4-3
cdr3_aa: CASSRQGVNEKLFF; cdr3_nt: TGTGCCAGCAGCAGACAGGGGGTTAATGAAAAACTGTTTTTT; d_call: TRBD1; clone_size: once; cdr3_length: 14; j_call: TRBJ1-4; v_call: TRBV9
cdr3_aa: CASSQDQLAGVTGELFF; cdr3_nt: TGCGCCAGCAGCCAAGATCAACTAGCGGGAGTCACCGGGGAGCTGTTTTTT; d_call: TRBD2; clone_size: -; cdr3_length: 17; j_call: TRBJ2-2; v_call: TRBV4-3
cdr3_aa: CASNPYRVSYNEQFF; cdr3_nt: TGTGCCAGCAACCCATATAGGGTTTCCTACAATGAGCAGTTCTTC; d_call: -; clone_size: -; cdr3_length: 15; j_call: TRBJ2-1; v_call: TRBV6-1
cdr3_aa: CASSPGTSFTNEQFF; cdr3_nt: TGTGCCAGCAGTCCCGGGACTAGTTTTACGAATGAGCAGTTCTTC; d_call: TRBD2; clone_size: -; cdr3_length: 15; j_call: TRBJ2-1; v_call: TRBV28
cdr3_aa: CASSLYLAGATSYEQYF; cdr3_nt: TGCGCCAGCAGCTTGTATCTAGCGGGTGCAACTTCCTACGAGCAGTACTTC; d_call: TRBD2; clone_size: -; cdr3_length: 17; j_call: TRBJ2-7; v_call: TRBV5-1
cdr3_aa: CASSLALAGAGGELFF; cdr3_nt: TGTGCCAGCAGCTTGGCATTAGCGGGAGCTGGCGGGGAGCTGTTTTTT; d_call: TRBD2; clone_size: -; cdr3_length: 16; j_call: TRBJ2-2; v_call: TRBV5-6
cdr3_aa: CASSQVRDSETQYF; cdr3_nt: TGCGCCAGCAGCCAAGTAAGGGACAGTGAGACCCAGTACTTC; d_call: TRBD1; clone_size: -; cdr3_length: 14; j_call: TRBJ2-5; v_call: TRBV4-1
cdr3_aa: CATSRDPGDSGANVLTF; cdr3_nt: TGTGCCACCAGCAGAGATCCCGGGGATTCTGGGGCCAACGTCCTGACTTTC; d_call: -; clone_size: -; cdr3_length: 17; j_call: TRBJ2-6; v_call: TRBV15
cdr3_aa: CASSLGFSYNEQFF; cdr3_nt: TGTGCCAGCAGCTTAGGGTTTTCCTACAATGAGCAGTTCTTC; d_call: -; clone_size: -; cdr3_length: 14; j_call: TRBJ2-1; v_call: TRBV7-9
cdr3_aa: CASSLRIVWGQETQYF; cdr3_nt: TGTGCCAGCAGCTTGCGAATCGTATGGGGCCAAGAGACCCAGTACTTC; d_call: -; clone_size: once; cdr3_length: 16; j_call: TRBJ2-5; v_call: TRBV13
cdr3_aa: CASSQNALQVNSYEQYF; cdr3_nt: TGCGCCAGCAGCCAGAACGCGTTGCAGGTGAACTCCTACGAGCAGTACTTC; d_call: -; clone_size: -; cdr3_length: 17; j_call: TRBJ2-7; v_call: TRBV4-1
cdr3_aa: CASKVALVSDTQYF; cdr3_nt: TGTGCCAGCAAAGTCGCACTAGTGAGCGATACGCAGTATTTT; d_call: -; clone_size: -; cdr3_length: 14; j_call: TRBJ2-3; v_call: TRBV28
cdr3_aa: CATSTQERTGAHSSLYNEQFF; cdr3_nt: TGTGCCACCAGCACCCAAGAGCGGACAGGGGCACATTCATCCCTGTACAATGAGCAGTTCTTC; d_call: TRBD1; clone_size: -; cdr3_length: 21; j_call: TRBJ2-1; v_call: TRBV15
cdr3_aa: CASSLVLARGLEQYF; cdr3_nt: TGTGCCAGCAGCTTAGTCTTGGCCAGGGGGCTCGAGCAGTACTTC; d_call: TRBD1; clone_size: once; cdr3_length: 15; j_call: TRBJ2-7; v_call: TRBV11-2
cdr3_aa: CAWSAHRRETQYF; cdr3_nt: TGTGCCTGGAGTGCCCACAGGAGAGAGACCCAGTACTTC; d_call: -; clone_size: -; cdr3_length: 13; j_call: TRBJ2-5; v_call: TRBV30
cdr3_aa: CASSGPVQTSFLTYEQYF; cdr3_nt: TGTGCCAGCAGTGGCCCCGTCCAGACCTCGTTTTTGACCTACGAGCAGTACTTC; d_call: -; clone_size: once; cdr3_length: 18; j_call: TRBJ2-7; v_call: TRBV28
cdr3_aa: CASSVPVPGELFF; cdr3_nt: TGTGCCAGCAGCGTACCAGTTCCCGGGGAGCTGTTTTTT; d_call: -; clone_size: -; cdr3_length: 13; j_call: TRBJ2-2; v_call: TRBV9
cdr3_aa: CASSHSETQYF; cdr3_nt: TGTGCCAGCAGCCATTCAGAGACCCAGTACTTC; d_call: -; clone_size: -; cdr3_length: 11; j_call: TRBJ2-5; v_call: TRBV14
cdr3_aa: CASSVTPPAEQFF; cdr3_nt: TGTGCCAGCAGCGTAACCCCCCCGGCTGAGCAGTTCTTC; d_call: -; clone_size: -; cdr3_length: 13; j_call: TRBJ2-1; v_call: TRBV9
cdr3_aa: CASSLGSGGALNEAFF; cdr3_nt: TGTGCCAGCAGCTTGGGGTCTGGGGGGGCCTTAAACGAAGCTTTCTTT; d_call: -; clone_size: -; cdr3_length: 16; j_call: TRBJ1-1; v_call: TRBV5-4
cdr3_aa: CASSLSGTWETQYF; cdr3_nt: TGTGCCAGCAGTTTGAGCGGGACTTGGGAGACCCAGTACTTC; d_call: TRBD2; clone_size: -; cdr3_length: 14; j_call: TRBJ2-5; v_call: TRBV28
cdr3_aa: CASSLGGGPFF; cdr3_nt: TGTGCCAGCAGCTTGGGGGGGGGCCCGTTCTTC; d_call: -; clone_size: -; cdr3_length: 11; j_call: TRBJ2-1; v_call: TRBV11-2
cdr3_aa: CASSQEGRTPSSYNEQFF; cdr3_nt: TGCGCCAGCAGCCAAGAGGGACGGACGCCTAGCTCCTACAATGAGCAGTTCTTC; d_call: -; clone_size: -; cdr3_length: 18; j_call: TRBJ2-1; v_call: TRBV4-1
cdr3_aa: CASSQGGFYEQYF; cdr3_nt: TGTGCCAGCAGCCAAGGTGGATTCTACGAGCAGTACTTC; d_call: -; clone_size: -; cdr3_length: 13; j_call: TRBJ2-7; v_call: TRBV14
cdr3_aa: CASSLDRGPYGYTF; cdr3_nt: TGTGCCAGCAGCTTAGACAGGGGGCCCTATGGCTACACCTTC; d_call: TRBD1; clone_size: -; cdr3_length: 14; j_call: TRBJ1-2; v_call: TRBV7-8
cdr3_aa: CSAPSGGEQFF; cdr3_nt: TGCAGTGCTCCATCCGGGGGTGAGCAGTTCTTC; d_call: -; clone_size: -; cdr3_length: 11; j_call: TRBJ2-1; v_call: TRBV20-1
cdr3_aa: CASSPGLAGGSGEQYF; cdr3_nt: TGTGCCAGCAGCCCGGGACTAGCGGGAGGGTCCGGCGAGCAGTACTTC; d_call: TRBD2; clone_size: once; cdr3_length: 16; j_call: TRBJ2-7; v_call: TRBV7-8
cdr3_aa: CASSQDRTGTGNTIYF; cdr3_nt: TGCGCCAGCAGCCAAGATAGGACAGGGACTGGAAACACCATATATTTT; d_call: TRBD1; clone_size: -; cdr3_length: 16; j_call: TRBJ1-3; v_call: TRBV4-3
cdr3_aa: CASSRIAGGSTDTQYF; cdr3_nt: TGTGCCAGCAGCCGTATAGCGGGAGGTAGCACAGATACGCAGTATTTT; d_call: TRBD2; clone_size: -; cdr3_length: 16; j_call: TRBJ2-3; v_call: TRBV7-8
cdr3_aa: CASSLGRNEQYF; cdr3_nt: TGTGCCAGCAGCTTGGGCAGAAACGAGCAGTACTTC; d_call: -; clone_size: -; cdr3_length: 12; j_call: TRBJ2-7; v_call: TRBV7-9
cdr3_aa: CASSLDAHSNQPQHF; cdr3_nt: TGTGCCAGCAGCTTAGACGCACACAGCAATCAGCCCCAGCATTTT; d_call: -; clone_size: few; cdr3_length: 15; j_call: TRBJ1-5; v_call: TRBV7-9
cdr3_aa: CASRRYSHQPQHF; cdr3_nt: TGTGCCAGCAGGCGTTACAGCCATCAGCCCCAGCATTTT; d_call: -; clone_size: -; cdr3_length: 13; j_call: TRBJ1-5; v_call: TRBV28
cdr3_aa: CASSLQGMNEQFF; cdr3_nt: TGTGCCAGCAGCTTACAGGGTATGAATGAGCAGTTCTTC; d_call: -; clone_size: -; cdr3_length: 13; j_call: TRBJ2-1; v_call: TRBV27
cdr3_aa: CSVEGFRRGTYEQYF; cdr3_nt: TGCAGCGTTGAAGGTTTTAGAAGGGGGACCTACGAGCAGTACTTC; d_call: -; clone_size: -; cdr3_length: 15; j_call: TRBJ2-7; v_call: TRBV29-1
cdr3_aa: CASSLGTGAQETQYF; cdr3_nt: TGTGCCAGCAGCTTGGGGACAGGGGCGCAAGAGACCCAGTACTTC; d_call: TRBD1; clone_size: -; cdr3_length: 15; j_call: TRBJ2-5; v_call: TRBV5-8
cdr3_aa: CASSVADRDSSPLHF; cdr3_nt: TGTGCCAGCAGCGTAGCAGACAGGGACAGTTCACCCCTCCACTTT; d_call: TRBD1; clone_size: -; cdr3_length: 15; j_call: TRBJ1-6; v_call: TRBV9
cdr3_aa: CASSWTRQYEQYF; cdr3_nt: TGTGCCAGCAGCTGGACTAGACAGTACGAGCAGTACTTC; d_call: TRBD2; clone_size: -; cdr3_length: 13; j_call: TRBJ2-7; v_call: TRBV11-2
cdr3_aa: CASSLVPPPTYEQYF; cdr3_nt: TGCGCCAGCAGCTTGGTGCCTCCTCCCACCTACGAGCAGTACTTC; d_call: -; clone_size: -; cdr3_length: 15; j_call: TRBJ2-7; v_call: TRBV5-1
cdr3_aa: CASSKTGVEQYF; cdr3_nt: TGTGCCAGCAGTAAGACAGGGGTCGAGCAGTACTTC; d_call: TRBD1; clone_size: once; cdr3_length: 12; j_call: TRBJ2-7; v_call: TRBV27
cdr3_aa: CASSSPGILLYGYTF; cdr3_nt: TGTGCCAGCAGTTCCCCCGGCATCCTCTTATATGGCTACACCTTC; d_call: -; clone_size: -; cdr3_length: 15; j_call: TRBJ1-2; v_call: TRBV6-6
cdr3_aa: CASSLLPDGQRMDGYTF; cdr3_nt: TGTGCCAGCAGCTTGTTACCGGACGGCCAGCGGATGGATGGCTACACCTTC; d_call: -; clone_size: -; cdr3_length: 17; j_call: TRBJ1-2; v_call: TRBV7-9
cdr3_aa: CASSPTGSSGNTIYF; cdr3_nt: TGTGCCAGCAGTCCAACAGGGAGCTCTGGAAACACCATATATTTT; d_call: -; clone_size: -; cdr3_length: 15; j_call: TRBJ1-3; v_call: TRBV6-1
cdr3_aa: CASTVAGRQGSSGRALEQFF; cdr3_nt: TGTGCCAGCACCGTCGCTGGGAGACAGGGGTCCAGCGGGAGGGCTCTTGAGCAGTTCTTC; d_call: TRBD2; clone_size: -; cdr3_length: 20; j_call: TRBJ2-1; v_call: TRBV5-4
cdr3_aa: CASSVGQSYTGELFF; cdr3_nt: TGTGCCAGCAGCGTGGGCCAGAGTTACACCGGGGAGCTGTTTTTT; d_call: -; clone_size: once; cdr3_length: 15; j_call: TRBJ2-2; v_call: TRBV9
cdr3_aa: CASSQGSTGVSGYTF; cdr3_nt: TGCGCCAGCAGCCAAGGCTCGACAGGGGTTAGCGGCTACACCTTC; d_call: TRBD1; clone_size: -; cdr3_length: 15; j_call: TRBJ1-2; v_call: TRBV4-3
cdr3_aa: CASSLQQGGEQFF; cdr3_nt: TGTGCCAGCAGTTTGCAACAGGGGGGAGAGCAGTTCTTC; d_call: TRBD1; clone_size: -; cdr3_length: 13; j_call: TRBJ2-1; v_call: TRBV27
cdr3_aa: CASSISSGGSQPQHF; cdr3_nt: TGTGCCAGTAGTATTAGTTCAGGGGGCTCTCAGCCCCAGCATTTT; d_call: TRBD1; clone_size: few; cdr3_length: 15; j_call: TRBJ1-5; v_call: TRBV19
cdr3_aa: CAITDAHEQYF; cdr3_nt: TGTGCCATCACGGACGCCCACGAGCAGTACTTC; d_call: -; clone_size: -; cdr3_length: 11; j_call: TRBJ2-7; v_call: TRBV10-3